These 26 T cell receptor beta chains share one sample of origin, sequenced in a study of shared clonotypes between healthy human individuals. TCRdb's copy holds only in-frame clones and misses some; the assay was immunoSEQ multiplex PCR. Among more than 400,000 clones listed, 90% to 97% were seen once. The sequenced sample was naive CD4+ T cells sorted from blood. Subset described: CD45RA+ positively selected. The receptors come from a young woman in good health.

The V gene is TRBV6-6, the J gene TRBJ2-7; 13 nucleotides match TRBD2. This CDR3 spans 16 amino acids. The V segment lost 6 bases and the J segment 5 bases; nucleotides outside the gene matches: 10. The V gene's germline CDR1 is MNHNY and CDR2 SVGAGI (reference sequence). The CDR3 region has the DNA TGTGCCAGCAGCGCTACTAGCGGGAGGGCCCTCCACGAGCAGTACTTC. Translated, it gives CASSATSGRALHEQYF.

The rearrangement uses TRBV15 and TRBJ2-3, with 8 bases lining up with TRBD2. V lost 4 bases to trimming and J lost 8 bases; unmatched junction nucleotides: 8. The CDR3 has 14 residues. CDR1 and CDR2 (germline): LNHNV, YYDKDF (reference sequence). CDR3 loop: CATSTGGGVGTQYF. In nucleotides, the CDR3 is TGTGCCACCAGCACGGGAGGGGGAGTGGGTACGCAGTATTTT. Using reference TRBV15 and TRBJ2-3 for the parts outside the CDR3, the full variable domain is DAMVIQNPRYQVTQFGKPVTLSCSQTLNHNVMYWYQQKSSQAPKLLFHYYDKDFNNEADTPDNFQSRRPNTSFCFLDIRSPGLGDTAMYLCATSTGGGVGTQYFGPGTRLTVL.

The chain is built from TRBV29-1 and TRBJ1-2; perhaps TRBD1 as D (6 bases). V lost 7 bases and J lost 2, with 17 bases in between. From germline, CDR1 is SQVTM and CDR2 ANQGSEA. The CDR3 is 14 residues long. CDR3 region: CSAERLGGNYGYTF. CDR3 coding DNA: TGCAGCGCCGAGCGTCTCGGGGGCAACTATGGCTACACCTTC.

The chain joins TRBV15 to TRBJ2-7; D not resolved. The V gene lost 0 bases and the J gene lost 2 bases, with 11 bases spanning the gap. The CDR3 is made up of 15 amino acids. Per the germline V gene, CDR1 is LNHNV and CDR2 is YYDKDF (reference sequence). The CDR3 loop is CATSRDTARTYEQYF. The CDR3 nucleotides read TGTGCCACCAGCAGAGATACTGCTAGAACCTACGAGCAGTACTTC.

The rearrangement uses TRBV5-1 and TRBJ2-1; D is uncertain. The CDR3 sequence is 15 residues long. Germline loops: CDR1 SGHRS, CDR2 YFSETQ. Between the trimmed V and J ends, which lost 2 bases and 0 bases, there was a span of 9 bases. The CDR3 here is CASSFGSSSYNEQFF. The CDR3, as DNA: TGCGCCAGCAGCTTCGGGTCGAGCTCCTACAATGAGCAGTTCTTC.

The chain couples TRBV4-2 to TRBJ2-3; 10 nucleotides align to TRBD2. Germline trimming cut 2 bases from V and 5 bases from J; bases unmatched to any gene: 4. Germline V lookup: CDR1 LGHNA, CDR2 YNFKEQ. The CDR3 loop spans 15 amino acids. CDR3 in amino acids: CASSQTIAGGDTQYF. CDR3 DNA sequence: TGTGCCAGCAGCCAAACTATAGCGGGAGGAGATACGCAGTATTTT.

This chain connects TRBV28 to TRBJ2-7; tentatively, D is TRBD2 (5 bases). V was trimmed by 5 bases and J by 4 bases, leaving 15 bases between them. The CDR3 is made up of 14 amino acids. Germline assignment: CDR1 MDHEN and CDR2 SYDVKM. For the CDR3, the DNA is TGTGCCAGCAGTCACTCCCGGGAACTTTACGAGCAGTACTTC. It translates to CASSHSRELYEQYF.

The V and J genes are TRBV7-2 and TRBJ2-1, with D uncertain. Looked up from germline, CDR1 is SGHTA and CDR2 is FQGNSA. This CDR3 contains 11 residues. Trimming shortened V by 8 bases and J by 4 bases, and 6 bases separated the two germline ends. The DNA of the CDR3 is TGTGCCAGCCAAACGTACAATGAGCAGTTCTTC. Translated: CASQTYNEQFF.

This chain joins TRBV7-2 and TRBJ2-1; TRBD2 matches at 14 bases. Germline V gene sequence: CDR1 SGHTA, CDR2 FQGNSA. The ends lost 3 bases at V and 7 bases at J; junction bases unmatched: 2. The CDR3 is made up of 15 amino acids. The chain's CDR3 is CASSLGLAGVNEQFF. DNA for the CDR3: TGTGCCAGCAGCTTGGGACTAGCGGGAGTAAATGAGCAGTTCTTC.

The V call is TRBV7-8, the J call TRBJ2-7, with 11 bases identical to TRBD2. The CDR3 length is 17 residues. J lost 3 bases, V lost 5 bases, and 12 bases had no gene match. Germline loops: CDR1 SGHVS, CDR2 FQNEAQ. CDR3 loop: CASSIGTSGRQNYEQYF. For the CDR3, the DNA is TGTGCCAGCAGCATCGGGACTAGCGGAAGGCAGAACTACGAGCAGTACTTC.

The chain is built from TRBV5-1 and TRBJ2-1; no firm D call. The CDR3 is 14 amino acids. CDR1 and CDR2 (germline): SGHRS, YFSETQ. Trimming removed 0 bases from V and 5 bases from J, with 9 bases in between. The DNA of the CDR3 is TGCGCCAGCAGCTTGGCCCAGGTTAACAATGAGCAGTTCTTC. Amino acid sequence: CASSLAQVNNEQFF.

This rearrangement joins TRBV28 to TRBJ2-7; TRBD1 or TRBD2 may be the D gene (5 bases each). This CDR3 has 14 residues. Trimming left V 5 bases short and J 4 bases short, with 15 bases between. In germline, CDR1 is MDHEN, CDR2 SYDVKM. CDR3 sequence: CASSPPGWGYEQYF. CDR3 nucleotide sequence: TGTGCCAGCAGTCCCCCGGGGTGGGGGTACGAGCAGTACTTC.

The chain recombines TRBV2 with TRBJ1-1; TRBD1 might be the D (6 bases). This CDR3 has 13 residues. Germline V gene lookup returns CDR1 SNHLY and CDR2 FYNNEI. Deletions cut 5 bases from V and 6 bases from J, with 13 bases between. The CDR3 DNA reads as TGTGCCAGCAGTTGGACAGCCGCGGCTGAAGCTTTCTTT. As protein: CASSWTAAAEAFF.

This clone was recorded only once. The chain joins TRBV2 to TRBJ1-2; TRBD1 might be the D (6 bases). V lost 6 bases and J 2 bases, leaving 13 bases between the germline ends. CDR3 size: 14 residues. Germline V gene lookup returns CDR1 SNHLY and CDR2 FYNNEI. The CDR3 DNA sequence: TGTGCCAGCAGCCCGGCAGGGGCGAACTATGGCTACACCTTC. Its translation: CASSPAGANYGYTF.

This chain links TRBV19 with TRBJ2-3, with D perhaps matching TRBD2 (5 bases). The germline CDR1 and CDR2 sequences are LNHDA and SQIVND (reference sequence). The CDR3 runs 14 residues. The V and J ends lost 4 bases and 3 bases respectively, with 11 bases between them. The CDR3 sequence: CASSRTLSTDTQYF. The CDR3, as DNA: TGTGCCAGTAGTAGGACTCTGTCAACAGATACGCAGTATTTT.

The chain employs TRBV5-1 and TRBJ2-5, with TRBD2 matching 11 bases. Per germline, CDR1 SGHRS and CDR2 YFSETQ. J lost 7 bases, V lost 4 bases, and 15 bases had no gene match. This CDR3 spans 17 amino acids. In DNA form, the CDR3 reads TGCGCCAGCAGCCCGAGTAGCGGGAGGGCCAATTCGGGGACCCAGTACTTC. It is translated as CASSPSSGRANSGTQYF.

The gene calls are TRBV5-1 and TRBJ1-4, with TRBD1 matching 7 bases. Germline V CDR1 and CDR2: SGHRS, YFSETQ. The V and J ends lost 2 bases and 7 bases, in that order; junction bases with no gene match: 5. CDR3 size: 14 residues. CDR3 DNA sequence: TGCGCCAGCAGCTTCAGGGACAGTGGTGAAAAACTGTTTTTT. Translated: CASSFRDSGEKLFF.

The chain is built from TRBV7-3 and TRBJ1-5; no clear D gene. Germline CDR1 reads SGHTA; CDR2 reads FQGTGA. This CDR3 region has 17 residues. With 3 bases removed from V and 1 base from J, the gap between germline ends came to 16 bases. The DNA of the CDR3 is TGTGCCAGCAGCTTCCAGACGAGGCCTAGGAGCAATCAGCCCCAGCATTTT. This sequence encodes CASSFQTRPRSNQPQHF.

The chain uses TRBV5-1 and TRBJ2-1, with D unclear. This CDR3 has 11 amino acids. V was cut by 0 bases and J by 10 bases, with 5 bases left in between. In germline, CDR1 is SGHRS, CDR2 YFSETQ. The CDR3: CASSLVEEQFF. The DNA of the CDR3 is TGCGCCAGCAGCTTGGTAGAGGAGCAGTTCTTC.

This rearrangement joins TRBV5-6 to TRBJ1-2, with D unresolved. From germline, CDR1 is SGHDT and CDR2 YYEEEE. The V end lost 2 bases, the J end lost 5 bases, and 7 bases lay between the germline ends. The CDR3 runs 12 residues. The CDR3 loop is CASSFGPYGYTF. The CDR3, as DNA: TGTGCCAGCAGCTTCGGGCCTTATGGCTACACCTTC. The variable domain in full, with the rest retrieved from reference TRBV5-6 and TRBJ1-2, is DAGVTQSPTHLIKTRGQQVTLRCSPKSGHDTVSWYQQALGQGPQFIFQYYEEEERQRGNFPDRFSGHQFPNYSSELNVNALLLGDSALYLCASSFGPYGYTFGSGTRLTVV.

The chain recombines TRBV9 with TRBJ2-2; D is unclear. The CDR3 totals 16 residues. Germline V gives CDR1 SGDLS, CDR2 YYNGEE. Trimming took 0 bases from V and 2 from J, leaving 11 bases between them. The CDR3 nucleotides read TGTGCCAGCAGCGTAGCTTCGGGCAGCAACACCGGGGAGCTGTTTTTT. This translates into CASSVASGSNTGELFF.

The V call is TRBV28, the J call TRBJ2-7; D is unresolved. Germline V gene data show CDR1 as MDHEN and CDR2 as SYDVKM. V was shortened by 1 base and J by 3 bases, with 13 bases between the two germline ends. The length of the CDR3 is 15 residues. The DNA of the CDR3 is TGTGCCAGCAGTTTATCTGAAAGCCCACTCTACGAGCAGTACTTC. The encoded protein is CASSLSESPLYEQYF.

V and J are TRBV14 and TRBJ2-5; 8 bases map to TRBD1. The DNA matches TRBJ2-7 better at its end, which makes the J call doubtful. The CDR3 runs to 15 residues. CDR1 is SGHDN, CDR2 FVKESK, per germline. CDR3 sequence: CASSRLDRGTYEQYF. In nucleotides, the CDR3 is TGTGCCAGCAGCCGCTTAGACAGGGGTACCTACGAGCAGTACTTC.

Here the CDR3 DNA reads TGTGCCAGCAGTTTGAGCGTGGGATCAGGAAACACCATATATTTT. Protein sequence: CASSLSVGSGNTIYF. The chain has TRBV28 and TRBJ1-3; D is unclear. With 3 bases removed from V and 4 bases from J, the gap between germline ends came to 13 bases. Germline V gene lookup returns CDR1 MDHEN and CDR2 SYDVKM. The CDR3 loop spans 15 amino acids.

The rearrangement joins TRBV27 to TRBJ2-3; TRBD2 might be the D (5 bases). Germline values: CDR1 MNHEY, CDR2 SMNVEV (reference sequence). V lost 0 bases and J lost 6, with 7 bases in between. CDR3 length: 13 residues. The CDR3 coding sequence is TGTGCCAGCAGTTTATCGGGAGTGGATACGCAGTATTTT. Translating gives CASSLSGVDTQYF.

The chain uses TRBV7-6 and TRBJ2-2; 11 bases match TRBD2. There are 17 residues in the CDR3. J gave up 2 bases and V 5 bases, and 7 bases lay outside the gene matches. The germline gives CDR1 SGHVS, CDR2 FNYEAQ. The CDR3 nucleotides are TGTGCCAGCAGCCCCTCCCGACTAGCGGGAAACACCGGGGAGCTGTTTTTT. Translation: CASSPSRLAGNTGELFF.